The clone carrying this T cell receptor beta chain was detected only once. The antigen is unknown. CDR3 length: 14 amino acids. Trimming removed 8 bases at V and 6 bases at J, with 16 bases between. CDR1 and CDR2 from the germline V gene are SEHNR and FQNEAQ (reference sequence). Treatment defined: 15 to 20 received Ad26.COV2.S at low or high dose, single or two shots; roughly 5 received placebo; per-sample allocation not given. On day 63 after the first injection, vaccine and placebo recipients gave samples. This vaccine is an Ad26 vector that expresses the Wuhan-strain SARS-CoV-2 spike. The data derive from a study of Ad26.COV2.S vaccination and SARS-CoV-2 variants. Using immunoSEQ multiplex PCR, the repertoire was profiled, and TCRdb retains in-frame clones only, with some absent. The sample carries a few hundred thousand clones, 85% to 90% recorded once. Notes on the study in general: Similar non-spike TCR breadth was seen in vaccine and placebo recipients.

The clonotype originates from a person aged 18 to 65 who received the Ad26.COV2.S COVID-19 vaccine or a placebo. Sequencing was performed on peripheral blood, taken in a trial of Ad26.COV2.S vaccine versus placebo. The J gene is TRBJ2-2, the V gene TRBV7-9; D is ambiguous. The CDR3 DNA sequence: TGTGCCAGCGGCCCTAGTTTGGGATCCGGGGAGCTGTTTTTT. Its protein product is CASGPSLGSGELFF.